This T cell receptor beta chain was sequenced during a study of cytomegalovirus exposure and HLA in healthy donors. Background on the study: Early released data had about 80 million unique TCRs, all coming from HLA-typed donors. Out of 398 genotyped donors, about 80% belonged to the Caucasian-associated ancestry cluster.

PCR was performed using 60 Vbeta and 13 Jbeta primers. Profiled with immunoSEQ multiplex PCR; TCRdb holds only in-frame clones, not every one. The sample has 150,000 or so clones; the top ten hold approximately 1.6%. Findings and limits, study-wide: It was confirmed in vitro that a few of the CMV-associated chains were specific for CMV antigens.

As regards this clone: Its matching antigen is unknown.

CDR1 and CDR2 (germline): SGHKS, YYEKEE (reference sequence). Trimming took off 5 bases at V and 5 bases at J, with 13 bases between the two ends. The CDR3 is 13 residues long. The chain couples TRBV5-5 to TRBJ2-5; D possibly corresponds to TRBD2 (5 bases). The material sequenced was PBMCs. This clonotype originated in a woman aged 40-49 years in good health and CMV-seropositive. The CDR3 here is CASRRRVRETQYF. The CDR3 nucleotides read TGTGCCAGCAGGCGGCGGGTGCGGGAGACCCAGTACTTC.